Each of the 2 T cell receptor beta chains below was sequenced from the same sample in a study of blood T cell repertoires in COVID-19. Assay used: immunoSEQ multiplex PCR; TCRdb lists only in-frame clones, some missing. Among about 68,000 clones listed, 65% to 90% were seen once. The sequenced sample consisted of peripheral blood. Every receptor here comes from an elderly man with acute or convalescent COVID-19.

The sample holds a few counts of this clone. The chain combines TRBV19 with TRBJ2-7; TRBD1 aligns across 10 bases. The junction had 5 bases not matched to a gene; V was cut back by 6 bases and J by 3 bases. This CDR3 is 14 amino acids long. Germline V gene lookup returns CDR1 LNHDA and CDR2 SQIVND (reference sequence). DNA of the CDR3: TGTGCCAGTAGCCCGGGACAGGGGTACTACGAGCAGTACTTC. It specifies CASSPGQGYYEQYF.

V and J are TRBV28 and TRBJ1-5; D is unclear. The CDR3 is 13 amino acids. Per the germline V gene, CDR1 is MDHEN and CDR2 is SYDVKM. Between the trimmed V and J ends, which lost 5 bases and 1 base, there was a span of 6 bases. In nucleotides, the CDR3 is TGTGCCAGCAGTAGTAGCAGCAATCAGCCCCAGCATTTT. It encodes CASSSSSNQPQHF.